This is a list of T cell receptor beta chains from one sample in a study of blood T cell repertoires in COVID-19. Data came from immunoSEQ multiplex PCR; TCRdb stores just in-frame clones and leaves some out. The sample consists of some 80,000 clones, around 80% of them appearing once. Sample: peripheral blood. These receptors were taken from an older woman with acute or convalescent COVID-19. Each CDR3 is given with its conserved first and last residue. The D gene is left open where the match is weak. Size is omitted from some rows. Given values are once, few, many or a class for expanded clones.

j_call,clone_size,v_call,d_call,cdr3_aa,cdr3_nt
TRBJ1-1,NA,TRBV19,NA,CASTNQGGANTEAFF,TGTGCCAGTACCAACCAAGGAGGAGCGAACACTGAAGCTTTCTTT
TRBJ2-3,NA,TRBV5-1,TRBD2,CASSLEGLAGTDTQYF,TGCGCCAGCAGCTTGGAGGGCCTAGCGGGCACAGATACGCAGTATTTT
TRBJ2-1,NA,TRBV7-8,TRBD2,CASSWAGTSGSNEQFF,TGTGCCAGCAGCTGGGCCGGGACTAGCGGGAGTAATGAGCAGTTCTTC
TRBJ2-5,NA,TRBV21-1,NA,CASREREGPASKETQYF,TGTGCCAGCAGGGAGCGGGAGGGCCCTGCCTCGAAAGAGACCCAGTACTTC
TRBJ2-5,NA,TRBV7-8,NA,CASSSQPGSAETQYF,TGTGCCAGCAGCTCCCAACCAGGGTCAGCGGAGACCCAGTACTTC
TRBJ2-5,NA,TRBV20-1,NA,CSASYLLVWSGETQYF,TGCAGTGCTAGTTATCTTCTGGTATGGAGCGGGGAGACCCAGTACTTC
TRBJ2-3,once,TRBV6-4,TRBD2,CASSDSAGYTDTQYF,TGTGCCAGCAGTGACTCAGCGGGATACACAGATACGCAGTATTTT
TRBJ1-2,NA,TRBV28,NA,CASTGKDYGYTF,TGTGCCAGCACAGGGAAAGACTATGGCTACACCTTC
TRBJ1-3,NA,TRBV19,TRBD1,CASNEVRDRGSGNTIYF,TGTGCCAGTAATGAAGTACGGGACAGGGGCTCTGGAAACACCATATATTTT
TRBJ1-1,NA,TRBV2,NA,CASSEGSRARGDTEAFF,TGTGCCAGCAGTGAAGGTTCCCGGGCACGGGGGGACACTGAAGCTTTCTTT
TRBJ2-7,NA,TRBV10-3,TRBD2,CAISETSGRRGSYEQYF,TGTGCCATCAGTGAGACTAGCGGGAGGAGGGGCTCCTACGAGCAGTACTTC
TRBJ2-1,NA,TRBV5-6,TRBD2,CASSWRLAGSYNEQFF,TGTGCCAGCAGCTGGAGACTAGCGGGGTCCTACAATGAGCAGTTCTTC
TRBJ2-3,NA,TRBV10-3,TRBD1,CAIRNPGTGNTDTQYF,TGTGCCATCAGAAACCCCGGGACAGGGAACACAGATACGCAGTATTTT
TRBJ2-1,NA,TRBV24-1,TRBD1,CATGQGSSYNEQFF,TGTGCCACTGGACAGGGGAGCTCCTACAATGAGCAGTTCTTC
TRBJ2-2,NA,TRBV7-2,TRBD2,CASSLATLAAGTGELFF,TGTGCCAGCAGCTTAGCTACACTAGCGGCGGGCACCGGGGAGCTGTTTTTT
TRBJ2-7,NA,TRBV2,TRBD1,CASSVNRGYEQYF,TGTGCCAGCAGTGTGAACAGGGGTTACGAGCAGTACTTC
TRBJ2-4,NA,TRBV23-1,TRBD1,CASSPPVGVGTGGNIQYF,TGCGCCAGCAGTCCCCCGGTAGGGGTCGGGACAGGGGGGAACATTCAGTACTTC
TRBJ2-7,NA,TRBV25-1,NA,CASSDGYEQYF,TGTGCCAGCAGTGACGGGTACGAGCAGTACTTC
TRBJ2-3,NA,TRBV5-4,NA,CASSFSSVSTDTQYF,TGTGCCAGCAGCTTTTCAAGCGTAAGCACAGATACGCAGTATTTT
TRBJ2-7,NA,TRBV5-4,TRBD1,CASSRDRGTPYEQYF,TGTGCCAGCAGCCGAGACAGGGGGACCCCCTACGAGCAGTACTTC
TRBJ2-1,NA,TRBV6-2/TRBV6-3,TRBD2,CASSSREAGALNEQFF,TGTGCCAGCAGCTCCCGGGAGGCGGGAGCGCTTAATGAGCAGTTCTTC
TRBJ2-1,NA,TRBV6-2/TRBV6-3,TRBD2,CASSYPTGRIDFNEQFF,TGTGCCAGCAGTTACCCTACCGGGAGGATAGACTTTAATGAGCAGTTCTTC
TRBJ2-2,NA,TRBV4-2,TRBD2,CASSPDLTSGRELFF,TGTGCCAGCAGCCCCGATTTGACTAGCGGGAGGGAGCTGTTTTTT
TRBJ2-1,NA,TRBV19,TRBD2,CASSPGSGGYNEQFF,TGTGCCAGTAGCCCCGGTAGCGGGGGGTACAATGAGCAGTTCTTC
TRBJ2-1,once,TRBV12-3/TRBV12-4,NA,CASSGDSPKGQFF,TGTGCCAGCAGTGGGGACTCCCCGAAGGGGCAGTTCTTC
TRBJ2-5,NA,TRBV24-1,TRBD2,CATKAGTSGETQYF,TGTGCCACGAAAGCGGGGACCTCCGGGGAGACCCAGTACTTC
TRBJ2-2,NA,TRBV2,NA,CASSALGGTGELFF,TGTGCCAGCAGCGCCCTTGGGGGGACCGGGGAGCTGTTTTTT
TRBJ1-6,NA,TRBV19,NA,CASSTRTVDGENSPLHF,TGTGCCAGTAGTACCCGGACTGTAGATGGGGAAAATTCACCCCTCCACTTT
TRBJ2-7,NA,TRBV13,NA,CASSLGSGYEQYF,TGTGCCAGCAGCTTAGGCTCAGGTTACGAGCAGTACTTC
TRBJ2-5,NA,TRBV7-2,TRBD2,CASSFSLAGVEETQYF,TGTGCCAGCAGCTTTTCATTAGCGGGAGTGGAGGAGACCCAGTACTTC
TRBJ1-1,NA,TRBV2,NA,CASSEALSTGSSAFF,TGTGCCAGCAGTGAAGCGCTGTCAACAGGATCTAGTGCTTTCTTT
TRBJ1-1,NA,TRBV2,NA,CASTSKQVPPEAFF,TGTGCCAGCACCTCAAAACAGGTTCCGCCTGAAGCTTTCTTT
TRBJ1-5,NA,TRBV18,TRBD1,CASSPGQGGSGQPQHF,TGTGCCAGCTCCCCTGGACAGGGAGGGAGCGGTCAGCCCCAGCATTTT
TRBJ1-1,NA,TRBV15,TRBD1,CATSRRQGYNTEAFF,TGTGCCACCAGCAGGCGACAGGGGTATAACACTGAAGCTTTCTTT
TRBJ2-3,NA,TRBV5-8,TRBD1,CASSQRLPGQGVDTQYF,TGTGCCAGCAGCCAACGTTTACCGGGACAGGGGGTAGATACGCAGTATTTT
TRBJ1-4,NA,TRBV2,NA,CASSDRQSEKLFF,TGTGCCAGCAGTGATAGACAGAGCGAAAAACTGTTTTTT
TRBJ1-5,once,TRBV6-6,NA,CASSYFRQPQHF,TGTGCCAGCAGTTATTTCCGGCAGCCCCAGCATTTT
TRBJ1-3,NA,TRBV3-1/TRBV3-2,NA,CASSRPPGTGNTIYF,TGTGCCAGCAGCCGGCCCCCGGGGACTGGAAACACCATATATTTT
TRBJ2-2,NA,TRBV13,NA,CASSPRFTGELFF,TGTGCCAGCAGCCCGCGATTTACCGGGGAGCTGTTTTTT
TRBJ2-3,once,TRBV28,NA,CASSRPPQEDTQYF,TGTGCCAGCAGCCGACCCCCCCAGGAAGATACGCAGTATTTT
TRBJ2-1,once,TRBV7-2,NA,CASSVILEEQFF,TGTGCCAGCAGCGTTATACTAGAGGAGCAGTTCTTC
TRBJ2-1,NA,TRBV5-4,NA,CASSYTRGHSYNEQFF,TGTGCCAGCAGTTATACTAGAGGGCACTCCTACAATGAGCAGTTCTTC
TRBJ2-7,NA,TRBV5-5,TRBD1,CASSFDRDLYEQYF,TGTGCCAGCAGCTTTGACAGGGACCTCTACGAGCAGTACTTC
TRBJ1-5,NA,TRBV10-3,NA,CAISVTENQPQHF,TGTGCCATCAGTGTCACAGAGAATCAGCCCCAGCATTTT
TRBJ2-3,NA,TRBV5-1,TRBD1,CASSSTGDPTDTQYF,TGCGCCAGCAGCTCCACAGGGGATCCAACAGATACGCAGTATTTT
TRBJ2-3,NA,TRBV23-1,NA,CASSQSSEIYGECTQYF,TGCGCCAGCAGTCAATCTTCCGAGATATATGGAGAGTGTACGCAGTATTTT
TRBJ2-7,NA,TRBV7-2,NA,CASSLASVSTYEQYF,TGTGCCAGCAGCTTAGCTAGCGTATCGACCTACGAGCAGTACTTC
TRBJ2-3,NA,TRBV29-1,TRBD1,CSVEDRDRATDTQYF,TGCAGCGTTGAAGACCGGGACAGGGCAACAGATACGCAGTATTTT
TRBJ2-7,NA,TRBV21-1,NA,CASSPQRPLAGGYEQYF,TGTGCCAGCAGCCCTCAAAGACCGCTAGCGGGAGGATACGAGCAGTACTTC
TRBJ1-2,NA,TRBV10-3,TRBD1,CAIGGPDRDGYTF,TGTGCCATCGGCGGGCCGGACAGGGATGGCTACACCTTC
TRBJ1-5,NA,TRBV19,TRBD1,CASKQGPQPQHF,TGTGCCAGTAAACAGGGGCCTCAGCCCCAGCATTTT
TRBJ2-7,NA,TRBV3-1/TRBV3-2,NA,CASSQRSGRYEQYF,TGTGCCAGCAGCCAACGCAGCGGCCGCTACGAGCAGTACTTC